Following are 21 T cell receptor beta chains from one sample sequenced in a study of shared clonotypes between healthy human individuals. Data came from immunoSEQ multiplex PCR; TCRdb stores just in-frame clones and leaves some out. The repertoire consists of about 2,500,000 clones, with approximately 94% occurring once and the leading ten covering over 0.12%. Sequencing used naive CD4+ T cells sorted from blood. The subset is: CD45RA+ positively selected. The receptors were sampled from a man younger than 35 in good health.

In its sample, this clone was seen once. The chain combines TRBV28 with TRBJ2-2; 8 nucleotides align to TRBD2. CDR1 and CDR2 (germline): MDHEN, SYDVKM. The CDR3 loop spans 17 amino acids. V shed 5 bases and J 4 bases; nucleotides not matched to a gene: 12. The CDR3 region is CASSTGASGPLTGELFF. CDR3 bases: TGTGCCAGCAGTACCGGGGCTAGCGGGCCCCTCACCGGGGAGCTGTTTTTT.

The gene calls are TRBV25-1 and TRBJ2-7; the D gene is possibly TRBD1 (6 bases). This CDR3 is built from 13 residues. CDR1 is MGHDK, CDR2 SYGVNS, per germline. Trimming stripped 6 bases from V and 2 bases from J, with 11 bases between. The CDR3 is CASRTEGAYEQYF. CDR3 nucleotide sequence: TGTGCCAGCAGAACCGAGGGGGCCTACGAGCAGTACTTC.

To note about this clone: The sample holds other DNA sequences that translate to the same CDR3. The CDR3 here is CASSIDGNSPLHF. CDR3 nucleotide sequence: TGTGCCAGTAGTATCGATGGAAATTCACCCCTCCACTTT. V is TRBV19 and J is TRBJ1-6, with D unresolved. Germline CDR1 LNHDA, CDR2 SQIVND (reference sequence). The CDR3 totals 13 residues. V gave up 3 bases and J gave up 7 bases, with 7 bases separating them.

CDR3 protein: CATSRTGESTDTQYF. CDR3 bases: TGTGCCACCAGCAGAACGGGGGAGAGCACAGATACGCAGTATTTT. The chain recombines TRBV15 with TRBJ2-3, with D maybe TRBD2 (6 bases). Germline values: CDR1 LNHNV, CDR2 YYDKDF (reference sequence). With 2 bases removed from V and 0 bases from J, the gap between germline ends came to 9 bases. The CDR3 consists of 15 residues.

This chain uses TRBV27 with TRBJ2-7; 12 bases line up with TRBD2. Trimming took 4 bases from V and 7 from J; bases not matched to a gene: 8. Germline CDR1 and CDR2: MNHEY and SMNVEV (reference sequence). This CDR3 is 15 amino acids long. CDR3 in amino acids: CASSSRLAGAGEQYF. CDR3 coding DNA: TGTGCCAGCAGTTCGCGACTAGCGGGAGCGGGGGAGCAGTACTTC.

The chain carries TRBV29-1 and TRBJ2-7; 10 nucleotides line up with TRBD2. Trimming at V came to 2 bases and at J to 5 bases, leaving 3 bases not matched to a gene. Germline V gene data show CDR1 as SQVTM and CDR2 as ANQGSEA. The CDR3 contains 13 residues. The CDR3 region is CSVETAGGNEQYF. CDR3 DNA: TGCAGCGTTGAAACAGCGGGAGGGAACGAGCAGTACTTC.

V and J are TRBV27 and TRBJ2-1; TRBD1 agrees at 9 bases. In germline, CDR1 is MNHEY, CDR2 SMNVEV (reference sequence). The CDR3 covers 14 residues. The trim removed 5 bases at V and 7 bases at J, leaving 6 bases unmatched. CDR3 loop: CASSPDRGLNEQFF. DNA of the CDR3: TGTGCCAGCAGTCCGGACAGGGGCCTAAATGAGCAGTTCTTC.

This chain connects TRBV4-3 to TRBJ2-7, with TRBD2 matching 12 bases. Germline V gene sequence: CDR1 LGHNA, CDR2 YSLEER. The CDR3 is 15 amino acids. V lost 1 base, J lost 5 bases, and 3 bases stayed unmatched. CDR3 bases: TGCGCCAGCAGCCAAGGACTAGCGGGAGAGGACGAGCAGTACTTC. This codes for CASSQGLAGEDEQYF.

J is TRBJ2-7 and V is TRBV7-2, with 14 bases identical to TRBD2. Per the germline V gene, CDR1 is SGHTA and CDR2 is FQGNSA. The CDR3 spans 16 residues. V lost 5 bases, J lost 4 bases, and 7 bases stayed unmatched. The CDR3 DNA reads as TGTGCCAGCAGCCCCGACCGGACTAGCGGGAGGTACGAGCAGTACTTC. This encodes CASSPDRTSGRYEQYF.

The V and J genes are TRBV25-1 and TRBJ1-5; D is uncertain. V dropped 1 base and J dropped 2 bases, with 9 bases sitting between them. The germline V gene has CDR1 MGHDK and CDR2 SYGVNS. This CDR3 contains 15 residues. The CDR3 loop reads CASSESGRGNQPQHF. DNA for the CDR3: TGTGCCAGCAGTGAATCGGGGAGAGGCAATCAGCCCCAGCATTTT.

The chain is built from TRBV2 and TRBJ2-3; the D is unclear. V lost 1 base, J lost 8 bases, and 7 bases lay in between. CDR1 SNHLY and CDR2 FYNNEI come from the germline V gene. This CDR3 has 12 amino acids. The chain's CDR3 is CASSEGGVTQYF. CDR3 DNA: TGTGCCAGCAGTGAAGGTGGGGTTACGCAGTATTTT.

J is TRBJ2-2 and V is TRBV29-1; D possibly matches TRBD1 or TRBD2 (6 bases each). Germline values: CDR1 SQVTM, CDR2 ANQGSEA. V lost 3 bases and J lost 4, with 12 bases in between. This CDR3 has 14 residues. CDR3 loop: CSVDSGAGTGELFF. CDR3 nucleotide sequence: TGCAGCGTTGATTCGGGGGCGGGCACCGGGGAGCTGTTTTTT.

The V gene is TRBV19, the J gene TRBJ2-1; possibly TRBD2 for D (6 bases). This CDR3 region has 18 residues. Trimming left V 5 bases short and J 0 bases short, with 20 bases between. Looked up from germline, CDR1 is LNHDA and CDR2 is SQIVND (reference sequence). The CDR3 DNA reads TGTGCCAGTAGTGGCAGTATGTCGGGACTTTCCTCCTACAATGAGCAGTTCTTC. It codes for CASSGSMSGLSSYNEQFF. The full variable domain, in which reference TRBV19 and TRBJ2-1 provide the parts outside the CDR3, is DGGITQSPKYLFRKEGQNVTLSCEQNLNHDAMYWYRQDPGQGLRLIYYSQIVNDFQKGDIAEGYSVSREKKESFPLTVTSAQKNPTAFYLCASSGSMSGLSSYNEQFFGPGTRLTVL.

CDR3 sequence reads: CSVESWGETREQYF. CDR3 DNA sequence: TGCAGCGTTGAGTCATGGGGCGAAACTCGCGAGCAGTACTTC. This rearrangement joins TRBV29-1 to TRBJ2-7, with D perhaps matching TRBD1 (5 bases). V was clipped by 3 bases and J by 6 bases, with 18 bases between them. Per germline, CDR1 SQVTM and CDR2 ANQGSEA. This CDR3 spans 14 amino acids.

CDR3 nucleotides: TGTGCCAGCAGCCCTGGGACAGGGGGCGGCCAAGAGACCCAGTACTTC. It encodes CASSPGTGGGQETQYF. The gene calls are TRBV9 and TRBJ2-5; 12 bases line up with TRBD1. CDR3 length: 16 amino acids. The trim removed 4 bases at V and 1 base at J, leaving 5 bases unmatched. Germline loops: CDR1 SGDLS, CDR2 YYNGEE.

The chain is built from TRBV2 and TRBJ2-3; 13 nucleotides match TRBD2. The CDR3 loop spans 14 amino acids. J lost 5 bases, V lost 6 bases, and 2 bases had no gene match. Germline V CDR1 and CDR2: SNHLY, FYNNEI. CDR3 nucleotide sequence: TGTGCCAGCAGGGGACTAGCGGGGTTAGATACGCAGTATTTT. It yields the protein CASRGLAGLDTQYF.

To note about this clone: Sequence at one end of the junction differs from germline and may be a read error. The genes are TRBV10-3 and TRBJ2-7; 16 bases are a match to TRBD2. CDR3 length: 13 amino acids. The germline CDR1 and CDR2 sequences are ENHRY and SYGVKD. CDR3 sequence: CASKGTSGRAKHF. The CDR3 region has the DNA TGTGCCTCTAAGGGGACTAGCGGGAGGGCGAAGCACTTC.

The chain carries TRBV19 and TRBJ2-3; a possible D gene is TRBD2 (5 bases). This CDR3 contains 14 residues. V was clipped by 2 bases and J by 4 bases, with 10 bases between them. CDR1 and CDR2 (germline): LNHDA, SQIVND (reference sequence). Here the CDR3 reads CASSITSNSDTQYF. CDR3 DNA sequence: TGTGCCAGTAGTATAACTAGTAATTCAGATACGCAGTATTTT.

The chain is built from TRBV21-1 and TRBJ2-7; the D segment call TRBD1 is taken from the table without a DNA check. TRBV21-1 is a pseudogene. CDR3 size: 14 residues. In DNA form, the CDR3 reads TGTGCCAGCAGCAAATTAGGGGGCAGGGACGAGCAGTACTTC. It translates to CASSKLGGRDEQYF.

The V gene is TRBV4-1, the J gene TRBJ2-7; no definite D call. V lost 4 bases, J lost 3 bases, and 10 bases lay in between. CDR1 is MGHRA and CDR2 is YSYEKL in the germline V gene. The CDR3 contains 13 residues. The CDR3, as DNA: TGCGCCAGCAGCCCCGGGCGCCACTACGAGCAGTACTTC. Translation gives CASSPGRHYEQYF.

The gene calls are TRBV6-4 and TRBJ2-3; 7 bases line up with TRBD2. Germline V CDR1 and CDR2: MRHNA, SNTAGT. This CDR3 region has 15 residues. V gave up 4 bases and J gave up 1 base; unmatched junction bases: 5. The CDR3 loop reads CASSAYGGGTDTQYF. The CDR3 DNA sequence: TGTGCCAGCAGTGCGTATGGGGGGGGCACAGATACGCAGTATTTT.